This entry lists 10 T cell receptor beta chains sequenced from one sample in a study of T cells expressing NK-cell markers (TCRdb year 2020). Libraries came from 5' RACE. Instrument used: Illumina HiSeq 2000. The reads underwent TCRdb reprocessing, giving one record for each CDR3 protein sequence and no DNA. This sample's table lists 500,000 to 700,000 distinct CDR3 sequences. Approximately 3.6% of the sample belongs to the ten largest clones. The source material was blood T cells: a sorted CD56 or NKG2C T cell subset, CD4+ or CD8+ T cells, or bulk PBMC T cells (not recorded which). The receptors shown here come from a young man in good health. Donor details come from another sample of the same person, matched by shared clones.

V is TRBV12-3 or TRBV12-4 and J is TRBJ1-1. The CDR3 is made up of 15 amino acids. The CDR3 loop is CASSLRLGVNTEAFF.

The CDR3 protein is CASSLPNRGSGGRQYF. This sequence joins TRBV7-2 and TRBJ2-7; TCRdb's D call of TRBD1 is untestable without DNA. The CDR3 is 16 amino acids. The germline CDR1 and CDR2 sequences are SGHTA and FQGNSA.

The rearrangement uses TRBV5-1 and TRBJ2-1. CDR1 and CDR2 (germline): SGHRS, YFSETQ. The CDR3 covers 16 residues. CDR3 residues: CASSLSGRAPYNEQFF.

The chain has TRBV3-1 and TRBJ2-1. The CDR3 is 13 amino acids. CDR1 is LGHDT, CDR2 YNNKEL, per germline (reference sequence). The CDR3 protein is CASSPRLYNEQFF.

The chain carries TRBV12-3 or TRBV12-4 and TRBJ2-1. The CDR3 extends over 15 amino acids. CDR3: CASSFSTHQYNEQFF.

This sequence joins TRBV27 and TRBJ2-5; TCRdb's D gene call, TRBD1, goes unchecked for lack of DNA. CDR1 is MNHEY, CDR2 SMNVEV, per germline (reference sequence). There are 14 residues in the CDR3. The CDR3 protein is CASSPVRVGETQYF.

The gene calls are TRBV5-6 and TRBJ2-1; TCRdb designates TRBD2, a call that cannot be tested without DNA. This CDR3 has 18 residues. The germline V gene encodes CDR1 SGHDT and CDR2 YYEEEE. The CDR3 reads CASSSTGLAGVSYNEQFF.

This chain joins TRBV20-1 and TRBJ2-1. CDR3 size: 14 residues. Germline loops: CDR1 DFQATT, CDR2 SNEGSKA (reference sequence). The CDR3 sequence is CSALASSSYNEQFF.

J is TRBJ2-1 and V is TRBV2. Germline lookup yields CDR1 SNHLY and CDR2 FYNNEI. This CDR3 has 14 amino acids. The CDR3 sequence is CASSEATGSSEQFF. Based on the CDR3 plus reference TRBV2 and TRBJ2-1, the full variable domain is EPEVTQTPSHQVTQMGQEVILRCVPISNHLYFYWYRQILGQKVEFLVSFYNNEISEKSEIFDDQFSVERPDGSNFTLKIRSTKLEDSAMYFCASSEATGSSEQFFGPGTRLTVL.

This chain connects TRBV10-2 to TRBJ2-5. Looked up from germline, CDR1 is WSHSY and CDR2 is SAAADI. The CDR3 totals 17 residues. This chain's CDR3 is CASSESIWSATQETQYF.